This TCR beta chain was captured in a study of T cells of healthy individuals. TCRdb re-analysed the 5' RACE reads in MiXCR, keeping a single row per CDR3 protein. The sample has some 82,000 distinct CDR3 sequences; about 5.5% are singletons. J gave up 2 bases and V 3 bases, and 5 bases lay outside the gene matches. Germline V CDR1 and CDR2: SGHKS, YYEKEE (reference sequence). This CDR3 contains 14 residues. This clonotype showed up many times. This clonotype was sampled from a female donor in good health. The chain employs TRBV5-5 and TRBJ2-7; TRBD2 matches at 7 bases. CDR3 in amino acids: CASSSSGTTYEQYF. The DNA for the CDR3 is TGTGCCAGCAGCTCTAGCGGAACGACCTACGAGCAGTACTTC. Drawing the rest from reference TRBV5-5 and TRBJ2-7, the complete variable domain is DAGVTQSPTHLIKTRGQQVTLRCSPISGHKSVSWYQQVLGQGPQFIFQYYEKEERGRGNFPDRFSARQFPNYSSELNVNALLLGDSALYLCASSSSGTTYEQYFGPGTRLTVT.